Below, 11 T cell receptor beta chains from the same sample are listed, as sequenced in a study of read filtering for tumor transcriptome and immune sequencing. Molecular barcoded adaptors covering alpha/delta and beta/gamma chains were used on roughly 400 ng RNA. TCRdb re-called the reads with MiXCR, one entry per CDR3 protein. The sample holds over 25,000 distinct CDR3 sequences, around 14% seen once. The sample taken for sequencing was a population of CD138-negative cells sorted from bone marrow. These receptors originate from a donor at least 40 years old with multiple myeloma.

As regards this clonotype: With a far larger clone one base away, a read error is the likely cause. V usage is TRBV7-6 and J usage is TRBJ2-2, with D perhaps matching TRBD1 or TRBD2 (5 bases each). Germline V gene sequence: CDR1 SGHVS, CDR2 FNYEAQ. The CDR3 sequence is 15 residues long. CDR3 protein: CASSLRQADTGELSF. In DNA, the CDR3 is TGTGCCAGCAGCTTAAGGCAGGCGGACACCGGGGAGCTGTCTTTT. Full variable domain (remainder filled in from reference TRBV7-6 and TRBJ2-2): GAGVSQSPRYKVTKRGQDVALRCDPISGHVSLYWYRQALGQGPEFLTYFNYEAQQDKSGLPNDRFSAERPEGSISTLTIQRTEQRDSAMYRCASSLRQADTGELSFGEGSRLTVL.

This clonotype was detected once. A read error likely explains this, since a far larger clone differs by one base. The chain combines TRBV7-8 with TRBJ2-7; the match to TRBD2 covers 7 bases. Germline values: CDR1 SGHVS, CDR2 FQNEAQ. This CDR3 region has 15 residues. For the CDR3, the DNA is TGTGCCCGCAGCTTAGGGCTAGCGGTTCTCTACGAGCAGTACTTC. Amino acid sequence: CARSLGLAVLYEQYF.

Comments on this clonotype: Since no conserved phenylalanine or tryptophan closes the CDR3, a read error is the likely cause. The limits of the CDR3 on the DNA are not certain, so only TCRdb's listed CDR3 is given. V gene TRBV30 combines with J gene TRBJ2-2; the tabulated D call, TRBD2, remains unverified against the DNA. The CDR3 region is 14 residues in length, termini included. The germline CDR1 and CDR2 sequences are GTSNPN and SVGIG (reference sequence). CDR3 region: CARRLAANTGEPFY.

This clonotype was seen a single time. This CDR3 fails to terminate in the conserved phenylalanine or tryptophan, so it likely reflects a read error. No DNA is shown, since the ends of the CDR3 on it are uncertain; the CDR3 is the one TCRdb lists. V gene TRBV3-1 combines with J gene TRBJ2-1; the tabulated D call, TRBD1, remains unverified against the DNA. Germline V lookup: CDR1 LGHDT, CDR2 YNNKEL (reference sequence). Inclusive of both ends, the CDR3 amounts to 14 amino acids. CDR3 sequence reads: CASSRTGANNEQLC.

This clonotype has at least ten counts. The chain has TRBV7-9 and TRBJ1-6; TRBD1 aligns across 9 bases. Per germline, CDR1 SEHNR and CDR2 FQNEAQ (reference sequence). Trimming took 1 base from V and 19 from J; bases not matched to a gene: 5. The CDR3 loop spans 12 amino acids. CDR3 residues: CASSLETGGTHF. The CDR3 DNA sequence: TGTGCCAGCAGCTTAGAAACAGGGGGCACTCACTTT.

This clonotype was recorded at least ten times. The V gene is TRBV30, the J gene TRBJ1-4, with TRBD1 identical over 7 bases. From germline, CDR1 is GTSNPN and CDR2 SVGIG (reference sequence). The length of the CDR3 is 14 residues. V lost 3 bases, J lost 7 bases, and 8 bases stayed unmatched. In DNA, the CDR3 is TGTGCCTGGAGAACAGCAGGGGGAGTTGAAAAACTGTTTTTT. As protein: CAWRTAGGVEKLFF.

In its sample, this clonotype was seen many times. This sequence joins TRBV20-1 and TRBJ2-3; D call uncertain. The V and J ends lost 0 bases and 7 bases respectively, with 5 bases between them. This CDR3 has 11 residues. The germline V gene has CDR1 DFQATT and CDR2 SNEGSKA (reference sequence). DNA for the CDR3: TGCAGTGCTAGAGAGTGGAATACGCAGTATTTT. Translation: CSAREWNTQYF.

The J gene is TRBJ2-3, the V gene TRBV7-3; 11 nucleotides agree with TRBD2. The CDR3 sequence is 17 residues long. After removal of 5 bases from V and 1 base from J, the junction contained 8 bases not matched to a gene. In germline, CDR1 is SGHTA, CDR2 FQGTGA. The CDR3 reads CASSGVPGLAGTDTQYF. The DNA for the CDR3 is TGTGCCAGCAGCGGCGTCCCGGGACTAGCGGGCACAGATACGCAGTATTTT.

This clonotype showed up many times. In DNA, the CDR3 is TGCAGTGTTGAAACGGGACAGCATAATGAAAAACTGTTTTTT. Protein: CSVETGQHNEKLFF. The chain recombines TRBV20-1 with TRBJ1-4; 7 bases agree with TRBD1. The J segment lost 4 bases and the V segment lost 7 bases, leaving 9 bases of the junction unmatched. There are 14 residues in the CDR3. Germline V CDR1 and CDR2: DFQATT, SNEGSKA (reference sequence).

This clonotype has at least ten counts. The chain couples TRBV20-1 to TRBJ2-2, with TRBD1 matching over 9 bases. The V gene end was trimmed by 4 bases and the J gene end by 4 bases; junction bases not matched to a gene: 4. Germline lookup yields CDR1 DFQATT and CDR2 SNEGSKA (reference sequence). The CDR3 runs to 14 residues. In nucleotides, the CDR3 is TGCAGTGCTAACAGGGGGCGGGTCACCGGGGAGCTGTTTTTT. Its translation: CSANRGRVTGELFF.

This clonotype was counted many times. CDR3 protein: CSAGVLAGDEQYF. CDR3 in DNA: TGCAGTGCTGGGGTGCTAGCGGGAGACGAGCAGTACTTC. This chain links TRBV20-1 with TRBJ2-7, with TRBD2 matching over 10 bases. Germline-derived CDR1 and CDR2 are DFQATT and SNEGSKA (reference sequence). The junction had 6 bases not matched to a gene; V was cut back by 5 bases and J by 5 bases. The CDR3 is 13 amino acids.